A single sample gave rise to the 23 T cell receptor gamma chains below, sequenced in a study of γδ T cells in repeated Plasmodium falciparum infection. Bulk repertoires came from Vgamma9/Vdelta2+ or Vdelta2-negative gammadelta T cells flow-sorted from PBMC. TCRdb reanalysed the multiplex PCR reads via CATT. The sample includes 12,000 to 15,000 gamma-chain clones, 1.5% to 2% of them seen just once. Source material: gamma-delta T cells from blood. The source is a pool of human donors (malaria-infected and uninfected, not separated).

There are many counts of this clone. TCRdb's entry gives the protein of a much larger clone, which mismatches this DNA's translation at residue 9, likely from a read error; the protein reported here is translated from the DNA. The chain employs TRGV9 and TRGJ1 or TRGJ2. The J gene is not listed in TCRdb, so it was assigned here from a DNA match to germline. Germline trimming cut 0 bases from V and 8 bases from J; bases unmatched to any gene: 7. Germline CDR1 reads GITISATS; CDR2 reads ISYDGTV (reference sequence). The CDR3 is made up of 13 amino acids. The CDR3 sequence: CALWEVRGHKKLF. The DNA for the CDR3 is TGTGCCTTGTGGGAGGTGAGGGGTCATAAGAAACTCTTT.

With respect to this clone: The protein in TCRdb stems from a much larger clone and differs at residue 5 from this DNA's translation, likely a read error; here the protein is translated from the DNA. The chain couples TRGV9 to TRGJ1 or TRGJ2. Germline matching of the DNA provided the J gene here, since TCRdb leaves it blank. Germline V gives CDR1 GITISATS, CDR2 ISYDGTV (reference sequence). J was trimmed by 8 bases and V by 5 bases; bases with no gene match: 9. The CDR3 has 12 residues. This CDR3 reads CALWGIPNKKLF. CDR3 nucleotide sequence: TGTGCCTTGTGGGGGATACCGAATAAGAAACTCTTT.

The sample holds a few counts of this clone. The amino acid sequence in TCRdb belongs to a much larger clone and departs from this DNA's translation at residue 10, likely a sequencing read error; the sequence shown is translated from the DNA. V usage is TRGV9 and J usage is TRGJ1 or TRGJ2. The germline V gene encodes CDR1 GITISATS and CDR2 ISYDGTV (reference sequence). The CDR3 totals 13 residues. CDR3 protein: CALWEGGYYEKLF. The CDR3 nucleotides are TGTGCCTTGTGGGAGGGTGGTTATTATGAGAAACTCTTT.

The table lists this clone with a few counts. This DNA translates differently at residue 9 from the TCRdb protein, which is that of a much larger clone; a read error is likely, and the protein shown is the DNA's own translation. No J gene was named, though the V gene is TRGV9. This CDR3 has 11 residues. Germline V gene data show CDR1 as GITISATS and CDR2 as ISYDGTV (reference sequence). This CDR3 reads CALWEQYKELF. The CDR3 nucleotides are TGTGCCTTGTGGGAGCAATATAAGGAACTCTTT.

A remark on this clone: This DNA's translation differs at residue 10 from TCRdb's protein, which comes from a much larger clone; a read error is likely, and the protein shown is translated from the DNA. The chain carries TRGV4 and TRGJ1 or TRGJ2. The J gene was not available in TCRdb and was assigned here by matching the DNA to germline segments. There are 13 residues in the CDR3. Per germline, CDR1 EGSTGY and CDR2 YDSYTSSV. The CDR3 spells CATWARGYYRKLF. CDR3 sequence (DNA): TGTGCCACCTGGGCCAGAGGTTATTATAGGAAACTCTTT.

Regarding this clone: No DNA is shown, since the ends of the CDR3 on it are uncertain; the CDR3 is the one TCRdb lists. CDR3 sequence: CALWYSYRIIIRNSLAVEQHLVSQVSIGRIQHF. The V gene call reads TRGV9; no J gene was called. The CDR3 extends over 33 residues, inclusive of both ends. Germline values: CDR1 GITISATS, CDR2 ISYDGTV (reference sequence).

This clone was seen repeatedly, ten times or more. The protein recorded in TCRdb matches a much larger clone and deviates from this DNA's translation at residue 6, suggesting a read error; the protein here is obtained by translating the DNA. The chain uses TRGV4 and TRGJP2. Germline V gene lookup returns CDR1 EGSTGY and CDR2 YDSYTSSV. The CDR3 contains 17 residues. The junction had 13 bases not matched to a gene; V was cut back by 5 bases and J by 1 base. CDR3 in DNA: TGTGCCACCTGGGCCAATCATCCACGTAGTAGTGATTGGATCAAGACGTTT. It is translated as CATWANHPRSSDWIKTF.

This clone came up many times. TCRdb attributes to this sequence the protein of a much larger clone, which differs from the DNA translation at residue 15; a read error is likely, and the protein displayed is translated from the DNA. The J gene is TRGJP, the V gene TRGV9. CDR1 and CDR2 from the germline V gene are GITISATS and ISYDGTV (reference sequence). The CDR3 is made up of 17 amino acids. CDR3 nucleotides: TGTGCCTTGTGGGAGGTCCCAAAAGAGTTGGGCAAAAAAATCGAGGTATTT. Encoded protein: CALWEVPKELGKKIEVF.

The sample holds many counts of this clone. The sample has other DNA sequences that encode this CDR3 too. The chain combines TRGV4 with TRGJ1 or TRGJ2. Germline V CDR1 and CDR2: EGSTGY, YDSYTSSV. The V segment lost 11 bases and the J segment 8 bases; nucleotides outside the gene matches: 15. The CDR3 length is 12 residues. The CDR3 DNA reads as TGTGCCAAGGGTGTTTTAGGGGATAAGAAACTCTTT. Translation gives CAKGVLGDKKLF.

Ten or more counts support this clone. TCRdb's listed protein matches a much larger clone and diverges from this DNA's translation at residue 3, likely through a read error; the protein shown comes from the DNA. The chain combines TRGV9 with TRGJ1 or TRGJ2. TCRdb lists no J gene, so it was determined here by aligning the DNA to germline. The CDR3 runs 14 residues. Looked up from germline, CDR1 is GITISATS and CDR2 is ISYDGTV (reference sequence). CDR3 DNA sequence: TGTGCCTCGTGGGAAGCTCATAATTATTATAAGAAACTCTTT. It specifies CASWEAHNYYKKLF.

This clone was detected ten times or more. A far larger clone is one nucleotide away, so this likely arose from a read error. The sample carries other DNA sequences with the same CDR3. The genes are TRGV4 and TRGJP2. Matching the DNA to germline supplied the J gene, which TCRdb does not give. CDR1 and CDR2 (germline): EGSTGY, YDSYTSSV. This CDR3 is 17 amino acids long. V shed 5 bases, J shed 1 base, and the junction held 13 bases outside the gene matches. The DNA of the CDR3 is TGTGCCACCTGGGCCCATCACCCACGTAGTAGTGATTGGATCAAGACGTTT. The encoded protein is CATWAHHPRSSDWIKTF.

Ten or more counts support this clone. It is likely a read error: a sequence one base away is far more abundant. Distinct nucleotide sequences in the sample also encode this CDR3. V and J are TRGV9 and TRGJ1 or TRGJ2. TCRdb leaves out the J gene; it was filled in here by matching the DNA to germline. Germline values: CDR1 GITISATS, CDR2 ISYDGTV (reference sequence). The CDR3 extends over 15 amino acids. CDR3 bases: TGTGCCCTGTGGGAGGTAGGATTATTGGATTATAAGAAACTCTTT. It is translated as CALWEVGLLDYKKLF.

Details on this clone: TCRdb has a much larger clone's protein, which differs at residue 11 from the translation of this DNA, likely because of a read error; what is shown is the protein translated from the DNA. No J gene was named, though the V gene is TRGV2. This CDR3 comprises 13 residues. The germline CDR1 and CDR2 sequences are EGSNGY and YDSYNSKV. The CDR3 sequence: CATWDGARYKRLF. CDR3 bases: TGTGCCACCTGGGACGGGGCGAGGTATAAGAGACTCTTT.

In this sample, this clone turned up many times. A read error likely explains why the TCRdb protein, taken from a much larger clone, differs from this DNA's translation at residue 3; the protein shown is translated from the DNA. The V call is TRGV4, the J call TRGJ1 or TRGJ2. In germline, CDR1 is EGSTGY, CDR2 YDSYTSSV. The CDR3 has 14 amino acids. CDR3 region: CASWDGARYYKKLF. The CDR3 bases are TGTGCCTCCTGGGATGGGGCCCGTTATTATAAGAAACTCTTT.

This clone occurred many times. The protein in TCRdb stems from a much larger clone and differs at residue 14 from this DNA's translation, likely a read error; here the protein is translated from the DNA. The chain links TRGV9 to TRGJ1 or TRGJ2. The CDR3 runs 16 residues. The germline V gene has CDR1 GITISATS and CDR2 ISYDGTV (reference sequence). CDR3 coding DNA: TGTGCCTTGTGGGAGGTCCACTACGAGAATTATTATAAGAGACTCTTT. It specifies CALWEVHYENYYKRLF.

This clone came up a few times. A far larger clone differs by one base, so this is likely a read error. It is unclear where the CDR3 begins or ends on the DNA, so no DNA is shown, and the CDR3 is as TCRdb lists it. In the same sample, other DNA sequences code for this CDR3. The V gene is given as TRGV9, and no J gene call is available. Both ends counted, the CDR3 spans 29 residues. The V gene's germline CDR1 is GITISATS and CDR2 ISYDGTV (reference sequence). The CDR3 reads CALWEVRRNSLAVEQHLLSQVSIGRIQHF.

This clone was observed many times. Translating this DNA gives a protein that differs at residue 4 from the TCRdb one, which belongs to a much larger clone; a read error is likely, and the protein shown is this translation. The chain uses TRGV9 and TRGJP. Germline assignment: CDR1 GITISATS and CDR2 ISYDGTV (reference sequence). Unmatched junction bases numbered 12, after V lost 9 bases and J lost 7 bases. This CDR3 spans 16 amino acids. Here the CDR3 reads CALRAQGELGKKIKVF. CDR3 sequence (DNA): TGTGCCTTGCGGGCCCAAGGTGAGTTGGGCAAAAAAATCAAGGTATTT.

In the case of this clone: Only one base separates this from a far larger clonotype, so it likely reflects a read error. It is unclear where the CDR3 begins or ends on the DNA, so no DNA is shown, and the CDR3 is as TCRdb lists it. The same CDR3 arises from other DNA sequences in this sample as well. TRGV9 is the V gene, and the J gene was not called. Germline loops: CDR1 GITISATS, CDR2 ISYDGTV (reference sequence). From its first to its last residue, the CDR3 has 29 amino acids. This CDR3 reads CALWEVRSNSLAVEQHLLSQVSIGRIQHF.

This clone has at least ten counts. This likely came from a read error, as a far larger clone is one base away. The sample carries other DNA sequences with the same CDR3. V usage is TRGV9 and J usage is TRGJP. This CDR3 has 15 amino acids. Germline V gene lookup returns CDR1 GITISATS and CDR2 ISYDGTV (reference sequence). Losses at the gene ends were 2 bases for V and 7 bases for J; bases not matched to a gene: 2. The CDR3 reads CALWEEELGKKIKVF. The CDR3 bases are TGTGCCTTGTGGGAGGAGGAGTTGGGCAAAAAAATCAAGGTATTT.

In its sample, this clone was seen many times. Given a far larger clone just one base away, this is likely a sequencing read error. Other nucleotide sequences in the sample specify the same CDR3. The V gene corresponds to TRGV9; no J gene was called. The length of the CDR3 is 13 residues. Germline CDR1 GITISATS, CDR2 ISYDGTV (reference sequence). In DNA form, the CDR3 reads TGTGCCTTGTGGGATTCGAATTATTATAAGAAGCTCTTT. Protein: CALWDSNYYKKLF.

As regards this clone: The TCRdb record carries a much larger clone's protein, which differs from this DNA's translation at residue 2; a read error is the likely cause, and the protein listed here is the DNA translation. V is TRGV2 and J is TRGJ1 or TRGJ2. TCRdb supplies no J gene; here it was assigned by aligning the nucleotide sequence to germline. Germline loops: CDR1 EGSNGY, CDR2 YDSYNSKV. The CDR3 runs 13 residues. This CDR3 reads CTTWDGARYKKLF. CDR3 in DNA: TGTACCACCTGGGACGGGGCGAGGTATAAGAAACTCTTT.

This clone was counted at least ten times. The protein in TCRdb stems from a much larger clone and differs at residue 14 from this DNA's translation, likely a read error; here the protein is translated from the DNA. The same CDR3 is also encoded by other DNA sequences in this sample. CDR3 protein: CALWEVPQELGKKSKVF. The DNA for the CDR3 is TGTGCCTTGTGGGAGGTCCCGCAAGAGTTGGGCAAAAAAAGCAAGGTATTT. The rearrangement links TRGV9 to TRGJP. The J gene is not listed in TCRdb, so it was assigned here from a DNA match to germline. The germline V gene encodes CDR1 GITISATS and CDR2 ISYDGTV (reference sequence). The CDR3 extends over 17 amino acids.

In this sample, this clone turned up a few times. This DNA translates differently at residue 9 from the TCRdb protein, which is that of a much larger clone; a read error is likely, and the protein shown is the DNA's own translation. The chain links TRGV9 to TRGJ1 or TRGJ2. The J gene is absent in TCRdb and was assigned here via DNA matching to germline. The germline CDR1 and CDR2 sequences are GITISATS and ISYDGTV (reference sequence). The CDR3 runs to 15 residues. Trimming removed 0 bases from V and 4 bases from J; junction bases left unmatched: 9. The CDR3 protein is CALWEVFPDYYKKLF. As DNA, the CDR3 is TGTGCCTTGTGGGAGGTGTTCCCTGACTATTATAAGAAACTCTTT.